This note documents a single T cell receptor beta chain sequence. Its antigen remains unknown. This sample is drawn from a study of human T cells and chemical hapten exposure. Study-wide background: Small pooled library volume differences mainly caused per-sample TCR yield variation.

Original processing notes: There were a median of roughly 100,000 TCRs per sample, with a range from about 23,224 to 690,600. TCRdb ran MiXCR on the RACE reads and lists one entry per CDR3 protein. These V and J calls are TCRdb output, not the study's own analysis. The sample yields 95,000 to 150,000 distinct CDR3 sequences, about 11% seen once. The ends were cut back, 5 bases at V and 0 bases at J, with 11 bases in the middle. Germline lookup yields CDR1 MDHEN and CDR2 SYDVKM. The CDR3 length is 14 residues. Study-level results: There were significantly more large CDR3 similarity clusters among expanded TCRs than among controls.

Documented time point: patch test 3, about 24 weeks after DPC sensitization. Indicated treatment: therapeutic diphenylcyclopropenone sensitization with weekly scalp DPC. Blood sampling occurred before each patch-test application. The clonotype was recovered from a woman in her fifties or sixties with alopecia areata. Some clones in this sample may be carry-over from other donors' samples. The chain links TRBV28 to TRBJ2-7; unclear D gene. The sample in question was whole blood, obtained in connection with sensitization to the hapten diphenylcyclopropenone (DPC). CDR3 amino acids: CASSPKAVSYEQYF. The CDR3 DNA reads TGTGCCAGCAGTCCAAAAGCAGTCTCCTACGAGCAGTACTTC.